This entry concerns a single TCR beta chain. The record originates from a study of T cells after yellow fever vaccination. The CDR3 spans 16 residues. Each CDR3 protein is one row after TCRdb ran MiXCR on the 5' RACE reads. The repertoire has about 550,000 distinct CDR3 sequences, 19% of them found once; the top ten carry approximately 15%. This specimen consisted of PBMCs, obtained 15 days after the yellow fever booster vaccination. This clonotype was obtained from a young man who received the YFV17D yellow fever vaccine. V usage is TRBV21-1 and J usage is TRBJ2-1; no check of the table's D call, TRBD1, against the DNA was made. TRBV21-1 is reported as a pseudogene. CDR3 loop: CASSIQQGRSYNEQFF. DNA for the CDR3: TGTGCCAGCAGCATACAACAGGGGCGCTCCTACAATGAGCAGTTCTTC.